Below, one TCR beta chain is given with its context. This specimen belongs to a study of T cell responses to AZD1222 COVID-19 vaccine. The CDR3 consists of 13 residues. The germline gives CDR1 MDHEN, CDR2 SYDVKM. Trimming stripped 3 bases from V and 9 bases from J, with 12 bases between. Assay: immunoSEQ multiplex PCR; the TCRdb copy retains only in-frame clones and omits some. The data hold about 76,000 clones, with about 88% observed a single time. This TCR came from an adult in good health. The specimen was peripheral blood, collected on day 0 of AZD1222 vaccination. The chain joins TRBV28 to TRBJ1-5; D remains ambiguous. The CDR3 coding sequence is TGTGCCAGCAGTTTGGAATTGGGTCGGCCCCAGCATTTT. The encoded protein is CASSLELGRPQHF.